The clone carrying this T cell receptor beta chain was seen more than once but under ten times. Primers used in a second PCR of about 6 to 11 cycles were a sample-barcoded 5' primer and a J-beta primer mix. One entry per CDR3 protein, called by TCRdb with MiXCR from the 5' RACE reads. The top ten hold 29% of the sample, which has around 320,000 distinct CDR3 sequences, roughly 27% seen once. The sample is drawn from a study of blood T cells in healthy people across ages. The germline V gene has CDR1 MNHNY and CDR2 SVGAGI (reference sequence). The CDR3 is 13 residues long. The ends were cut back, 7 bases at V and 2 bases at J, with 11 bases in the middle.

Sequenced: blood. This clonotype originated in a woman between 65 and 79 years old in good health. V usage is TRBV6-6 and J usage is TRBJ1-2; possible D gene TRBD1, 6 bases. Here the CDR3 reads CASTNGQNYGYTF. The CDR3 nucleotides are TGTGCCAGCACCAACGGACAGAACTATGGCTACACCTTC.